The rows below give T cell receptor beta chains drawn from one sample of a study of shared T cell receptors in the human thymus. Sequenced by immunoSEQ multiplex PCR; TCRdb stores in-frame clones only, minus some. The data contain some 700,000 clones, approximately 85% of them singletons. This sample was also put to use in a study of human thymus T cells.

The sequenced sample was thymocytes. The source is a girl under three years old with a congenital heart defect. CDR3s include the opening cysteine and the closing phenylalanine or tryptophan. The D gene is left open where the match is weak. Size is stated for part of the rows, as once, few or many counts, or as a class when the clone is expanded.

TRBJ2-7 16 TRBV7-9 NA once CASSLEGHIISYEQYF TGTGCCAGCAGCTTAGAGGGACACATAATATCCTACGAGCAGTACTTC
TRBJ2-3 17 TRBV12-5 TRBD1 NA CASGLVPRTGGTDTQYF TGTGCTAGTGGTTTGGTCCCTCGGACAGGGGGCACAGATACGCAGTATTTT
TRBJ1-5 16 TRBV11-2 NA NA CASRRRDISCNQPQHF TGTGCCAGCAGACGTCGGGACATATCATGCAATCAGCCCCAGCATTTT
TRBJ2-3 23 TRBV7-5 NA NA CARSLGDWERGSTPDSSTDTQYF TGTGCCAGAAGCTTAGGCGATTGGGAGCGGGGGTCCACCCCTGACTCTAGCACAGATACGCAGTATTTT
TRBJ1-5 15 TRBV6-1 NA NA CASSEGQGNSQPQHF TGTGCCAGCAGTGAAGGGCAGGGGAATTCTCAGCCCCAGCATTTT
TRBJ2-7 12 TRBV15 NA NA CATSRDLYEQYF TGTGCCACCAGCAGAGATTTATACGAGCAGTACTTC
TRBJ1-3 16 TRBV5-1 NA NA CASSRDHRVPRNTIYF TGCGCCAGCAGCCGCGACCACAGGGTCCCACGAAACACCATATATTTT
TRBJ2-1 17 TRBV7-2 NA NA CASSLVARGSSYNEQFF TGTGCCAGCAGCTTAGTCGCTCGGGGGAGCTCCTACAATGAGCAGTTCTTC
TRBJ2-5 17 TRBV7-6 TRBD1 NA CASSLTGQGSSEETQYF TGTGCCAGCAGCTTAACGGGACAGGGTTCGAGTGAGGAGACCCAGTACTTC
TRBJ1-5 16 TRBV6-6 NA NA CASSYPRGKGNQPQHF TGTGCCAGCAGTTATCCCAGGGGAAAGGGCAATCAGCCCCAGCATTTT
TRBJ1-1 17 TRBV27 TRBD1 once CASSLSDRASMNTEAFF TGTGCCAGCAGTTTATCGGACAGGGCTTCAATGAACACTGAAGCTTTCTTT
TRBJ1-6 14 TRBV28 NA NA CASSPTGSNSPLHF TGTGCCAGCAGTCCTACAGGGTCTAATTCACCCCTCCACTTT
TRBJ1-1 18 TRBV14 TRBD1 NA CASSQVGTGPSRNTEAFF TGTGCCAGCAGCCAAGTGGGGACAGGGCCCTCTAGAAACACTGAAGCTTTCTTT
TRBJ1-2 15 TRBV28 TRBD1 NA CASSPRDREFYGYTF TGTGCCAGCAGTCCCCGGGACAGGGAGTTCTATGGCTACACCTTC
TRBJ1-1 21 TRBV12-2 NA NA CASRPNDLGLGQGLGWAEAFF TGTGCAAGTCGCCCCAATGATCTCGGCCTGGGACAGGGGTTAGGATGGGCTGAAGCTTTCTTT
TRBJ2-1 15 TRBV7-6 TRBD1 NA CASSFRGRWDNEQFF TGTGCCAGCAGCTTCAGGGGGCGTTGGGACAATGAGCAGTTCTTC
TRBJ1-4 15 TRBV6-5 NA NA CASSGEGATNEKLFF TGTGCCAGCAGTGGCGAGGGGGCAACTAATGAAAAACTGTTTTTT
TRBJ2-1 17 TRBV7-2 TRBD1 NA CASSSYPGQGAGNEQFF TGTGCCAGCAGCTCATACCCGGGACAGGGGGCGGGCAATGAGCAGTTCTTC
TRBJ2-1 15 TRBV5-1 NA once CASSSRGISRDEQFF TGCGCCAGCAGCTCCAGGGGTATTAGTCGTGATGAGCAGTTCTTC
TRBJ1-4 14 TRBV5-1 TRBD1 NA CASSIRQGNEKLFF TGCGCCAGCAGCATTCGACAGGGAAATGAAAAACTGTTTTTT
TRBJ1-2 13 TRBV28 TRBD1 NA CASLNRGQGGYTF TGTGCCAGTCTAAACAGGGGGCAGGGCGGCTACACCTTC
TRBJ1-1 13 TRBV28 NA few CASRRPDSPEAFF TGTGCCAGCAGGCGTCCGGACAGCCCTGAAGCTTTCTTT
TRBJ2-7 17 TRBV28 NA NA CASSDDLPPGLRYEQYF TGTGCCAGCAGCGACGACCTGCCCCCGGGACTCCGCTACGAGCAGTACTTC
TRBJ1-2 13 TRBV10-1 NA NA CASSESPGIGYTF TGCGCCAGCAGTGAGTCGCCGGGGATCGGCTACACCTTC
TRBJ1-2 16 TRBV5-1 NA NA CASSFGSVGLGYGYTF TGCGCCAGCAGCTTTGGGTCGGTGGGGCTCGGCTATGGCTACACCTTC
TRBJ2-3 19 TRBV5-4 TRBD2 NA CASSGSGGAEVGGTDTQYF TGTGCCAGCAGCGGGAGCGGGGGGGCCGAAGTAGGGGGCACAGATACGCAGTATTTT
TRBJ1-2 18 TRBV2 TRBD1 NA CASSGFGGDRAPLGGYTF TGTGCCAGCAGTGGCTTTGGGGGGGACAGGGCCCCACTTGGGGGCTACACCTTC
TRBJ1-1 18 TRBV5-6 NA NA CASSSGGRYGRGNTEAFF TGTGCCAGCAGCAGCGGGGGTAGGTATGGACGCGGTAACACTGAAGCTTTCTTT
TRBJ2-3 14 TRBV5-1 TRBD2 NA CASSFGTTTDTQYF TGCGCCAGCAGCTTCGGGACTACCACAGATACGCAGTATTTT
TRBJ2-5 18 TRBV7-2 TRBD2 once CASSPGTSGGSHQETQYF TGTGCCAGCAGCCCTGGGACTAGCGGGGGATCCCACCAAGAGACCCAGTACTTC
TRBJ2-2 20 TRBV10-3 NA NA CAIGNSRDPIGPRGTGELFF TGTGCCATCGGCAACTCCCGGGATCCGATCGGGCCCCGTGGCACCGGGGAGCTGTTTTTT
TRBJ2-7 16 TRBV5-6 NA NA CASSRGTGVGSYEQYF TGTGCCAGCAGCCGCGGCACGGGGGTAGGCTCCTACGAGCAGTACTTC
TRBJ2-2 17 TRBV19 TRBD2 NA CASSIGAGGINTGELFF TGTGCCAGTAGTATAGGGGCCGGGGGGATTAACACCGGGGAGCTGTTTTTT
TRBJ1-2 14 TRBV19 NA NA CASTKSETLYGYTF TGTGCCAGTACGAAGAGTGAAACCCTCTATGGCTACACCTTC
TRBJ2-7 17 TRBV15 NA NA CATSRDPTGALGYEQYF TGTGCCACCAGCAGAGATCCGACAGGCGCTTTGGGTTACGAGCAGTACTTC
TRBJ2-5 15 TRBV5-6 TRBD1 NA CASSLMDRGGETQYF TGTGCCAGCAGCCTTATGGACAGGGGCGGGGAGACCCAGTACTTC
TRBJ2-7 14 TRBV15 NA few CATSRGPSKYEQYF TGTGCCACCAGCAGAGGCCCTAGTAAGTACGAGCAGTACTTC
TRBJ2-5 13 TRBV5-1 NA NA CASSLALQETQYF TGCGCCAGCAGCTTGGCCCTCCAAGAGACCCAGTACTTC
TRBJ1-1 15 TRBV5-1 TRBD1 NA CASSPAGGTDTEAFF TGCGCCAGCAGCCCGGCAGGGGGCACGGACACTGAAGCTTTCTTT
TRBJ2-1 16 TRBV5-4 TRBD1 NA CASSWNLGERDREQFF TGTGCCAGCAGCTGGAACCTCGGGGAGAGGGACAGGGAGCAGTTCTTC
TRBJ1-5 14 TRBV28 TRBD1 NA CASRQQGRNQPQHF TGTGCCAGCAGACAACAGGGGCGCAATCAGCCCCAGCATTTT
TRBJ1-2 14 TRBV7-4 NA NA CASSLRRGYDGYTF TGTGCCAGCAGCTTAAGGAGGGGTTATGATGGCTACACCTTC
TRBJ1-2 13 TRBV10-3 TRBD1 NA CAILRDRGWGYTF TGTGCCATCCTCCGGGACAGGGGTTGGGGCTACACCTTC
TRBJ2-7 12 TRBV28 NA few CASSLGASEQYF TGTGCCAGCAGTTTGGGTGCCAGCGAGCAGTACTTC
TRBJ1-1 15 TRBV5-1 NA NA CASSLAGGAFTEAFF TGCGCCAGCAGCTTGGCCGGGGGGGCATTCACTGAAGCTTTCTTT
TRBJ2-1 19 TRBV4-1 NA once CASSQGGDSGGAHLGEQFF TGCGCCAGCAGCCAAGGAGGGGACAGCGGGGGCGCTCATTTGGGTGAGCAGTTCTTC
TRBJ1-1 19 TRBV7-9 TRBD1 NA CASSLAVIEGDSRNTEAFF TGTGCCAGCAGCTTAGCAGTTATTGAAGGGGACAGCAGAAACACTGAAGCTTTCTTT
TRBJ2-7 18 TRBV2 NA NA CASSDPPGFCQLSYEQYF TGTGCCAGCAGTGATCCCCCAGGCTTTTGTCAACTCTCCTACGAGCAGTACTTC
TRBJ1-2 15 TRBV6-5 NA NA CASRSTDEVSYGYTF TGTGCCAGCAGGTCGACAGACGAGGTCTCCTATGGCTACACCTTC